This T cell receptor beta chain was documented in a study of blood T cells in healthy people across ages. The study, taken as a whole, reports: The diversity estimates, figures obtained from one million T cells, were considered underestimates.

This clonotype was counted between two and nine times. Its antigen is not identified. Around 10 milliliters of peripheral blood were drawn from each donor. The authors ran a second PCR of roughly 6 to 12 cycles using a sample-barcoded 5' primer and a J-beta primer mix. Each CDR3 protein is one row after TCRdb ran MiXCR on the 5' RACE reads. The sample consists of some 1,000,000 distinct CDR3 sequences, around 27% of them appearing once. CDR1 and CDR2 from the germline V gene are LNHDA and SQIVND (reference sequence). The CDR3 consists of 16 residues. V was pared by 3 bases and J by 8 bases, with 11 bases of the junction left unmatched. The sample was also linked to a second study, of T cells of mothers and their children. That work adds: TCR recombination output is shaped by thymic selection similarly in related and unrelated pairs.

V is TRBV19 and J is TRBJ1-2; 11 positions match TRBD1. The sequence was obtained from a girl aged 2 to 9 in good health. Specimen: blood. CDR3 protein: CASSMSGGQGAEGYTF. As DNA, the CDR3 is TGTGCCAGTAGTATGAGTGGAGGACAGGGGGCAGAAGGCTACACCTTC.